These 10 T cell receptor beta chains came from one sample sequenced in a study of T-cell reconstitution after alpha-beta-depleted transplantation in children. Unique molecular identifiers were used in preparing the TCRbeta library. TCRdb itself ran the PCR reads through MiXCR, one entry per CDR3 protein. The sample lists just over 950,000 distinct CDR3 sequences; around 30% were seen once. This material consisted of PBMCs, mostly from graft donor cells, taken 360 days after TCRalphabeta/CD19-depleted stem cell transplant. Every receptor here comes from a boy younger than two who had a stem cell transplant for SCID, so the T cells may come from the graft donor.

The chain has TRBV6-2 or TRBV6-3 and TRBJ2-5, with D possibly TRBD2 on 5 matching bases. Trimming shortened V by 2 bases and J by 4 bases, and 14 bases separated the two germline ends. Looked up from germline, CDR1 is MNHEY and CDR2 is SVGEGT. This CDR3 has 15 amino acids. CDR3 sequence reads: CASSYPRTGLETQYF. The CDR3 coding sequence is TGTGCCAGCAGTTACCCAAGGACGGGATTAGAGACCCAGTACTTC.

The rearrangement uses TRBV5-5 and TRBJ2-1, with TRBD2 identical over 7 bases. V gave up 2 bases and J gave up 6 bases; unmatched junction bases: 11. This CDR3 comprises 16 residues. Germline V gene data show CDR1 as SGHKS and CDR2 as YYEKEE (reference sequence). As DNA, the CDR3 is TGTGCCAGCAGCTTAATCCCTAGGACTAGTAGCAATGAGCAGTTCTTC. This gives the protein CASSLIPRTSSNEQFF.

This chain joins TRBV6-5 and TRBJ1-1; D not resolved. Trimming cost V 2 bases and J 4 bases, with 11 bases left between them. In germline, CDR1 is MNHEY, CDR2 SVGAGI. The CDR3 length is 14 residues. CDR3 region: CASSYTRASTEAFF. Written as DNA, the CDR3 is TGTGCCAGCAGTTACACCCGGGCCAGCACTGAAGCTTTCTTT.

This clonotype has a handful of counts. CDR3 bases: TGCGCCAGCAGCCCCCGAGGATACTATGGCTACACCTTC. Protein: CASSPRGYYGYTF. The chain has TRBV23-1 and TRBJ1-2; D not resolved. TRBV23-1 qualifies as an ORF whose function is uncertain. The CDR3 totals 13 residues. Trimming left V 6 bases short and J 3 bases short, with 11 bases between.

This sequence joins TRBV28 and TRBJ2-1; a possible D gene is TRBD1 (6 bases). The CDR3 is 16 amino acids. Germline lookup yields CDR1 MDHEN and CDR2 SYDVKM. Trimming pared 3 bases from V and 4 bases from J, leaving 16 bases between. The DNA of the CDR3 is TGTGCCAGCAGTTTTTCTATGGACAGAATTTACAATGAGCAGTTCTTC. It specifies CASSFSMDRIYNEQFF.

This clonotype was seen repeatedly, ten times or more. The chain combines TRBV7-2 with TRBJ2-1; TRBD1 might be the D (6 bases). The V gene's germline CDR1 is SGHTA and CDR2 FQGNSA. There are 16 residues in the CDR3. V was pared by 5 bases and J by 0 bases, with 14 bases between. The CDR3, as DNA: TGTGCCAGCAGCCAGAAACAGGGAAGCTCCTACAATGAGCAGTTCTTC. Protein product: CASSQKQGSSYNEQFF.

This clonotype was seen a single time. The gene calls are TRBV4-3 and TRBJ1-1; the match to TRBD1 covers 7 bases. This CDR3 has 18 amino acids. Germline CDR1 LGHNA, CDR2 YSLEER. The trim removed 0 bases at V and 0 bases at J, leaving 10 bases unmatched. The CDR3 protein is CASSQDRGRAVLNTEAFF. The CDR3 DNA follows: TGCGCCAGCAGCCAAGATAGGGGGCGCGCGGTGTTGAACACTGAAGCTTTCTTT.

This clonotype was recorded a few times. The chain combines TRBV18 with TRBJ1-5; 8 positions match TRBD1. Germline CDR1 KGHSH, CDR2 LQKENI. The junction had 7 bases not matched to a gene; V was cut back by 4 bases and J by 5 bases. The CDR3 has 15 amino acids. In nucleotides, the CDR3 is TGTGCCAGCTCACTGAGGACAGGGAGGGATCAGCCCCAGCATTTT. It yields the protein CASSLRTGRDQPQHF.

This clonotype has more than one count but fewer than ten. The V call is TRBV18, the J call TRBJ2-7; unclear D gene. This CDR3 is 13 amino acids long. CDR1 and CDR2 (germline): KGHSH, LQKENI. V lost 0 bases, J lost 6 bases, and 9 bases lay in between. CDR3 sequence (DNA): TGTGCCAGCTCACCACCCGCTTGGGGCGAGCAGTACTTC. It encodes CASSPPAWGEQYF.

This clonotype occurred a few times. The rearrangement uses TRBV21-1 and TRBJ1-1. TRBV21-1 is described as a pseudogene. The CDR3 is 15 residues long. CDR3 DNA: TGTGCCAGCAGCAAGGTCTCAGGAGGAAACACTGAAGCTTTCTTT. Translated, it gives CASSKVSGGNTEAFF.